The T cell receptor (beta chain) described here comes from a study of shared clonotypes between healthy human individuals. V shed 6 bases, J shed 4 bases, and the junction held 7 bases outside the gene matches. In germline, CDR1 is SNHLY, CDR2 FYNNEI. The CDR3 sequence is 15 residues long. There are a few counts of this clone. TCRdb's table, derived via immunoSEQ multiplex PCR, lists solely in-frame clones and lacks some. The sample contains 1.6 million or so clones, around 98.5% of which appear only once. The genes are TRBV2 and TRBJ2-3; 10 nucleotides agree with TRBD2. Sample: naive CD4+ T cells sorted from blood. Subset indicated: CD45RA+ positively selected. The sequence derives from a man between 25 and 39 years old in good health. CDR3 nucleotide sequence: TGTGCCAGCAGGGAGGGGCTAGCGGGAGCAGATACGCAGTATTTT. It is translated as CASREGLAGADTQYF.